This T cell receptor (beta chain) is drawn from a study of human T cells and chemical hapten exposure. Study-wide background: Readings were taken at 6 days from patch tests that had applied 0.01% DPC to the upper back. Points from the study as a whole: Significantly greater numbers of large CDR3 similarity clusters came from expanded TCRs than from controls.

J was trimmed by 7 bases and V by 1 base; bases with no gene match: 7. The CDR3 totals 16 residues. Germline V lookup: CDR1 SGHRS, CDR2 YFSETQ. About this clonotype itself: Its antigen is currently unknown.

Documented time point: pre-sensitization, week 0. As to treatment: therapeutic diphenylcyclopropenone sensitization with weekly scalp DPC. Non-pregnant alopecia patients aged 18 to 70, suitable for DPC therapy. MiXCR, applied by TCRdb to the RACE reads, yields one record per CDR3 protein. The data contain about 380,000 distinct CDR3 sequences, 5.1% of them seen just once; the ten biggest clones take up 2.5% to 3%. The receptor's source is a woman in her forties or fifties with alopecia areata. Some clones in this sample may be carry-over from other donors' samples. The specimen comprised whole blood, sampled in connection with sensitization to the hapten diphenylcyclopropenone (DPC). The chain is built from TRBV5-1 and TRBJ1-6, with 8 bases identical to TRBD1. In DNA, the CDR3 is TGCGCCAGCAGCTTGTACTCCGGGACAGGCAATTCACCCCTCCACTTT. This translates into CASSLYSGTGNSPLHF. Filled out from reference TRBV5-1 and TRBJ1-6, the complete variable domain reads KAGVTQTPRYLIKTRGQQVTLSCSPISGHRSVSWYQQTPGQGLQFLFEYFSETQRNKGNFPGRFSGRQFSNSRSEMNVSTLELGDSALYLCASSLYSGTGNSPLHFGNGTRLTVT.